Each of the 24 T cell receptor beta chains below was sequenced from the same sample in a study of blood T cell repertoires in COVID-19 (dated by TCRdb to the early 2020s). The library relied on the immunoSEQ multiplex PCR assay. TCRdb holds this immuneACCESS table with in-frame rearrangements only. Some clones are missing; in checked studies, unresolved V genes explain under half, and the rest has no known cause. The sample table lists tens of thousands of clones, roughly nine tenths of them with a count of one. The ten biggest clones cover roughly 25% of the sample. The specimen was peripheral blood. These receptor sequences come from a woman at least 80 years old in a cohort sampled during active or convalescent COVID-19.

The rearrangement joins TRBV2 to TRBJ2-7, with a tentative D call TRBD1 (5 bases). The CDR3 runs 12 residues. CDR1 is SNHLY, CDR2 FYNNEI, per germline. Trimming stripped 7 bases from V and 2 bases from J, with 9 bases between. The chain's CDR3 is CASKQVPYEQYF. The CDR3 bases are TGTGCCAGCAAACAGGTTCCCTACGAGCAGTACTTC.

The chain joins TRBV6-2 or TRBV6-3 to TRBJ1-1, with D perhaps matching TRBD1 (6 bases). V was shortened by 5 bases and J by 5 bases, with 12 bases between the two germline ends. The germline V gene encodes CDR1 MNHEY and CDR2 SVGEGT. The CDR3 is 13 amino acids. The CDR3 sequence is CASSTQGRTEAFF. DNA for the CDR3: TGTGCCAGCAGTACTCAGGGGAGAACTGAAGCTTTCTTT.

The chain is built from TRBV6-8 and TRBJ1-5; unclear D gene. Trimming shortened V by 7 bases and J by 7 bases, and 5 bases separated the two germline ends. Germline CDR1 and CDR2: MNHGY and SAAAGT. This CDR3 has 10 residues. The CDR3 spells CASKEQPQHF. CDR3 bases: TGTGCCAGCAAGGAGCAGCCCCAGCATTTT.

This clone appeared many times. V gene TRBV4-3 combines with J gene TRBJ2-2; the match to TRBD2 covers 10 bases. CDR1 LGHNA and CDR2 YSLEER come from the germline V gene. The V segment lost 0 bases and the J segment 5 bases; nucleotides outside the gene matches: 9. This CDR3 is built from 18 residues. CDR3 amino acids: CASSQDRLAGEFTGELFF. In DNA, the CDR3 is TGCGCCAGCAGCCAAGATCGCCTAGCGGGAGAGTTTACCGGGGAGCTGTTTTTT.

The chain combines TRBV9 with TRBJ1-1; the D gene is possibly TRBD1 (5 bases). The CDR3 has 14 residues. The V end lost 0 bases, the J end lost 1 base, and 7 bases lay between the germline ends. Germline CDR1 is SGDLS and CDR2 is YYNGEE. The chain's CDR3 is CASSVATENTEAFF. The CDR3 DNA sequence: TGTGCCAGCAGCGTAGCGACAGAGAACACTGAAGCTTTCTTT.

This chain links TRBV4-1 with TRBJ2-6; tentative D call: TRBD1 (6 bases). V lost 0 bases and J lost 1, with 13 bases in between. Per germline, CDR1 MGHRA and CDR2 YSYEKL. The CDR3 totals 18 residues. In DNA form, the CDR3 reads TGCGCCAGCAGCCAAGAAGGACAGCCCCCATCTGGGGCCAACGTCCTGACTTTC. Encoded protein: CASSQEGQPPSGANVLTF.

The CDR3 DNA sequence: TGTGCCAGCAGGAAGACAGGGGGCAACACCGGGGAGCTGTTTTTT. Its translation is CASRKTGGNTGELFF. V is TRBV6-5 and J is TRBJ2-2; 10 positions agree with TRBD1. Germline V gene lookup returns CDR1 MNHEY and CDR2 SVGAGI. CDR3 length equals 15 residues. After removal of 6 bases from V and 2 bases from J, the junction contained 3 bases not matched to a gene.

In this sample, this clone turned up once. The V call is TRBV5-6, the J call TRBJ2-2; D possibly corresponds to TRBD1 (5 bases). Germline CDR1 SGHDT, CDR2 YYEEEE. CDR3 length equals 14 residues. V was pared by 4 bases and J by 10 bases, with 17 bases between. As DNA, the CDR3 is TGTGCCAGCAGCCTTGGACATTCCGCCGAGGAGCTGTTTTTT. Translated, it gives CASSLGHSAEELFF. Complete variable domain (other parts from reference TRBV5-6 and TRBJ2-2): DAGVTQSPTHLIKTRGQQVTLRCSPKSGHDTVSWYQQALGQGPQFIFQYYEEEERQRGNFPDRFSGHQFPNYSSELNVNALLLGDSALYLCASSLGHSAEELFFGEGSRLTVL.

The V call is TRBV7-9, the J call TRBJ2-3, with 7 bases fitting TRBD2. From germline, CDR1 is SEHNR and CDR2 FQNEAQ (reference sequence). V lost 1 base, J lost 3 bases, and 1 base stayed unmatched. The CDR3 is 14 amino acids. The CDR3 DNA reads TGTGCCAGCAGCTTAGTCGGGAGGACAGATACGCAGTATTTT. It is translated as CASSLVGRTDTQYF.

V is TRBV5-1 and J is TRBJ1-1, with TRBD1 identical over 8 bases. Germline loops: CDR1 SGHRS, CDR2 YFSETQ. The J segment lost 3 bases and the V segment lost 2 bases, leaving 3 bases of the junction unmatched. CDR3 length equals 14 residues. The chain's CDR3 is CASSFVQGDTEAFF. The CDR3 nucleotides read TGCGCCAGCAGCTTCGTACAGGGGGACACTGAAGCTTTCTTT.

As DNA, the CDR3 is TGTGCCAGCAGCGCAAGAACTAGCGGGTACAATGAGCAGTTCTTC. It yields the protein CASSARTSGYNEQFF. The V call is TRBV7-2, the J call TRBJ2-1; 9 positions agree with TRBD2. V trimming: 5 bases; J trimming: 4 bases; junction bases outside the gene matches: 6. The CDR3 sequence is 15 residues long. Germline CDR1 and CDR2: SGHTA and FQGNSA.

The chain joins TRBV27 to TRBJ1-1; possibly TRBD1 for D (6 bases). The V gene's germline CDR1 is MNHEY and CDR2 SMNVEV (reference sequence). The CDR3 contains 14 residues. Trimming left V 3 bases short and J 0 bases short, with 8 bases between. CDR3: CASSFGGLNTEAFF. The CDR3 DNA reads TGTGCCAGCAGTTTCGGGGGGCTGAACACTGAAGCTTTCTTT.

This clone was observed a handful of times. The chain joins TRBV3-1 (or the pseudogene TRBV3-2) to TRBJ1-4, with D uncertain. Germline-derived CDR1 and CDR2 are LGHDT and YNNKEL (reference sequence). There are 15 residues in the CDR3. V lost 0 bases to trimming and J lost 7 bases, with 12 bases between them. The CDR3: CASSQDGRIPEKLFF. The CDR3 DNA is TGTGCCAGCAGCCAAGACGGCAGGATTCCTGAAAAACTGTTTTTT.

Comment on this clone: The junction departs from germline at one end; a sequencing error may be responsible. V and J are TRBV7-2 and TRBJ2-7; 11 bases match TRBD2. The germline V gene has CDR1 SGHTA and CDR2 FQGNSA. This CDR3 has 16 residues. This CDR3 reads CASSVAGTSGTYEQYF. DNA of the CDR3: TGTGCCAGCAGCGTAGCTGGGACTAGCGGAACCTACGAGCAGTACTTC.

The chain carries TRBV5-1 and TRBJ1-2; D is perhaps TRBD1 (6 bases). Germline assignment: CDR1 SGHRS and CDR2 YFSETQ. V gave up 4 bases and J gave up 0 bases, with 19 bases separating them. This CDR3 region has 17 residues. This CDR3 is CASSPVPGTPSNYGYTF. The CDR3 region has the DNA TGCGCCAGCAGCCCGGTTCCGGGGACACCGTCTAACTATGGCTACACCTTC.

The sample holds one count of this clone. The chain joins TRBV7-2 to TRBJ2-3, with D unclear. Trimming took 2 bases from V and 3 from J, leaving 3 bases between them. Germline V CDR1 and CDR2: SGHTA, FQGNSA. The CDR3 is 12 residues long. The CDR3 here is CASSLQTDTQYF. Written as DNA, the CDR3 is TGTGCCAGCAGCTTACAGACAGATACGCAGTATTTT.

V and J are TRBV7-2 and TRBJ1-1; 7 nucleotides match TRBD1. Germline CDR1 reads SGHTA; CDR2 reads FQGNSA. The CDR3 runs to 12 residues. V was clipped by 4 bases and J by 6 bases; unmatched bases: 2. The CDR3 sequence: CASSYGQAEAFF. Here the CDR3 DNA reads TGTGCCAGCAGCTACGGACAGGCTGAAGCTTTCTTT.

J is TRBJ2-5 and V is TRBV2, with D tentatively TRBD2 (5 bases). V was cut by 1 base and J by 3 bases, with 9 bases left in between. The CDR3 sequence is 14 residues long. Per germline, CDR1 SNHLY and CDR2 FYNNEI. This CDR3 is CASSEEDLEETQYF. Here the CDR3 DNA reads TGTGCCAGCAGTGAAGAGGACTTAGAAGAGACCCAGTACTTC.

The chain recombines TRBV19 with TRBJ1-5, with D possibly being TRBD1 (5 bases). V lost 4 bases and J lost 1, with 20 bases in between. Germline V CDR1 and CDR2: LNHDA, SQIVND (reference sequence). CDR3 size: 18 residues. CDR3 residues: CASSTPWQGRASNQPQHF. The DNA of the CDR3 is TGTGCCAGTAGTACCCCATGGCAGGGAAGGGCGAGCAATCAGCCCCAGCATTTT.

This clone was picked up one time. This sequence joins TRBV7-2 and TRBJ1-1; TRBD1 agrees at 7 bases. The germline V gene has CDR1 SGHTA and CDR2 FQGNSA. This CDR3 comprises 15 residues. The trim removed 5 bases at V and 5 bases at J, leaving 11 bases unmatched. This CDR3 reads CASSLRGGAETEAFF. CDR3 DNA: TGTGCCAGCAGCCTAAGAGGGGGCGCGGAGACTGAAGCTTTCTTT.

This clone is a singleton in its sample. The gene calls are TRBV7-9 and TRBJ1-1; TRBD1 matches 8 bases. Losses at the gene ends were 6 bases for V and 1 base for J; bases not matched to a gene: 4. The CDR3 has 14 residues. Germline values: CDR1 SEHNR, CDR2 FQNEAQ (reference sequence). In DNA form, the CDR3 reads TGTGCCAGCAGTGCAGGGGGCTCGAACACTGAAGCTTTCTTT. As protein: CASSAGGSNTEAFF.

The chain recombines TRBV29-1 with TRBJ2-7; tentative D call: TRBD1 (5 bases). The CDR3 has 12 residues. V gave up 4 bases and J gave up 5 bases, with 12 bases separating them. Per germline, CDR1 SQVTM and CDR2 ANQGSEA. CDR3: CSVGKGSHEQYF. The CDR3 nucleotides are TGCAGCGTTGGTAAGGGGTCGCACGAGCAGTACTTC.

The chain recombines TRBV20-1 with TRBJ2-3; D is perhaps TRBD2 (6 bases). CDR1 is DFQATT and CDR2 is SNEGSKA in the germline V gene (reference sequence). This CDR3 spans 16 amino acids. Trimming removed 3 bases from V and 2 bases from J, with 18 bases in between. CDR3 bases: TGCAGTGCTAGTGACCGGCGTAGCGGACCCACAGATACGCAGTATTTT. Protein: CSASDRRSGPTDTQYF.

The genes are TRBV11-3 and TRBJ1-4, with no clear D. CDR3 size: 12 residues. V lost 0 bases and J lost 10, with 6 bases in between. Germline-derived CDR1 and CDR2 are SGHNT and YENEEA. CDR3 nucleotide sequence: TGTGCCAGCAGCTTAGATCTCGGAAAACTGTTTTTT. It yields the protein CASSLDLGKLFF.